This entry describes one T cell receptor (beta chain). Its specificity is unknown. The time point is: peripheral blood 6 weeks after treatment start. Patients' urothelial carcinoma was locally advanced or metastatic. The entry originates in a study of PD-L1 blockade in urothelial cancer. Findings and limits, study-wide: Blood clones associated with the tumor expanded more at 3 weeks in durable-benefit patients. Where pretreatment blood TCR clonality fell below the median, better survival was predicted.

V was cut by 1 base and J by 5 bases, with 20 bases left in between. The CDR3 runs to 17 residues. CDR1 and CDR2 (germline): SEHNR, FQNEAQ (reference sequence). TCRdb's table, derived via immunoSEQ multiplex PCR, lists solely in-frame clones and lacks some. The sample lists about 39,000 clones; approximately 88% were seen once. The sequence was collected from a man aged 35 to 55 with urothelial cancer. Sequences were derived from PBMCs, sampled around atezolizumab (anti-PD-L1) treatment. The chain links TRBV7-9 to TRBJ2-5, with a tentative D call TRBD2 (6 bases). DNA of the CDR3: TGTGCCAGCAGCTTAGGGGACGGCACCAACCGGGGGGAGACCCAGTACTTC. Protein: CASSLGDGTNRGETQYF.